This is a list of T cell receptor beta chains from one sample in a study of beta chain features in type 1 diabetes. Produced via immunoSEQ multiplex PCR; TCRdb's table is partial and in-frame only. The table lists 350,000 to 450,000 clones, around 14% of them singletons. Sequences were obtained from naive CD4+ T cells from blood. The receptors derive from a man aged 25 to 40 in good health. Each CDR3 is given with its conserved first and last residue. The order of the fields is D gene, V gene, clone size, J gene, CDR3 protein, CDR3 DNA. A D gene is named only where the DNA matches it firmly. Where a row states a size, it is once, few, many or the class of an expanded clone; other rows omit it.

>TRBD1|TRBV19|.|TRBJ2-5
CASRDRSQQETQYF
TGTGCCAGCCGGGACAGGAGTCAACAAGAGACCCAGTACTTC
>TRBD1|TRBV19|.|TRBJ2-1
CASSIAPRDRGPGEQFF
TGTGCCAGTAGTATAGCCCCCCGGGACAGGGGGCCGGGTGAGCAGTTCTTC
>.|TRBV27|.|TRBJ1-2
CARSPFRQAKMYGYTF
TGTGCCAGGAGTCCCTTTAGGCAGGCGAAGATGTATGGCTACACCTTC
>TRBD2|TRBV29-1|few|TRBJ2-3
CSVHGLAGGHSTDTQYF
TGCAGCGTCCACGGACTAGCGGGGGGGCATAGCACAGATACGCAGTATTTT
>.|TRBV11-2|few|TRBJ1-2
CASSFAAVNYGYTF
TGTGCCAGCAGCTTCGCGGCAGTCAACTATGGCTACACCTTC
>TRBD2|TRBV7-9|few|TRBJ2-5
CASSLRGLAEETQYF
TGTGCCAGCAGCTTACGAGGACTAGCGGAAGAGACCCAGTACTTC
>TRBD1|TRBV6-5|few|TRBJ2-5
CASRLGQGMETQYF
TGTGCCAGCAGACTTGGACAGGGAATGGAGACCCAGTACTTC
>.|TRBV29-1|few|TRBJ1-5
CSVILGASNQPQHF
TGCAGCGTTATTTTGGGGGCATCCAATCAGCCCCAGCATTTT
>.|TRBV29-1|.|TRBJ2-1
CSVGPRDSPLNEQFF
TGCAGCGTTGGCCCTAGGGACTCTCCCCTCAATGAGCAGTTCTTC
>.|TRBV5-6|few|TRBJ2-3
CASSLSAGATDTQYF
TGTGCCAGCAGCTTGTCGGCAGGGGCCACAGATACGCAGTATTTT
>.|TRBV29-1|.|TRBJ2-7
CSVEIGRNLYEQYF
TGCAGCGTTGAGATAGGGAGAAACCTCTACGAGCAGTACTTC